Given below is one T cell receptor beta chain in context. This sample is drawn from a study of blood T cells in healthy people across ages. The CDR3 extends over 13 amino acids. Germline loops: CDR1 SQVTM, CDR2 ANQGSEA. A second 7 to 11 cycle PCR used barcoded and J-beta primers. TCRdb called the 5' RACE reads again in MiXCR, with one record for every CDR3 protein. The sample lists under 750,000 distinct CDR3 sequences, 47% seen once, with 20% to 25% in the top ten. This receptor was taken from a man at least 80 years old in good health. The sample taken for sequencing was blood. The chain recombines TRBV29-1 with TRBJ2-7, with D perhaps TRBD2 (6 bases). The DNA end is a closer match to TRBJ2-5, so the J assignment may be wrong. The CDR3 sequence: CSVEERGSGTQYF. CDR3 in DNA: TGCAGCGTTGAAGAACGGGGGAGTGGGACCCAGTACTTC.